A single sample gave rise to the 29 T cell receptor beta chains below, sequenced in a study of CD8 T cells in Susac syndrome (dated by TCRdb to between 2019 and 2020). The protocol used for the library was the immunoSEQ multiplex PCR assay. RNA was extracted using the RNeasy kit, and roughly 0.45 to 1 ug of the RNA was reverse transcribed with random hexamers. TCRdb trimmed public reads at Q25 via fastp, called clones via MiXCR and kept in-frame beta chains. Each record represents a unique CDR3 protein, reported with the most common genes and DNA among its rows. This sample lists about 300,000 distinct CDR3 sequences; 70% to 90% were detected once. Around 0.2% of the sample goes to the ten largest clones. Sequencing input: CD8+ T cells from PBMCs. The receptors come from a human donor with multiple sclerosis.

The chain couples TRBV28 to TRBJ2-7; possible D gene TRBD2, 6 bases. The CDR3 has 14 residues. CDR1 is MDHEN and CDR2 is SYDVKM in the germline V gene. V was pared by 2 bases and J by 5 bases, with 13 bases between. The CDR3 is CASSLGGVRNEQYF. CDR3 sequence (DNA): TGTGCCAGCAGTTTAGGAGGGGTTCGAAACGAGCAGTACTTC.

V usage is TRBV29-1 and J usage is TRBJ2-1; no reliable D call. CDR1 and CDR2 from the germline V gene are SQVTM and ANQGSEA. CDR3 length: 12 amino acids. V was clipped by 6 bases and J by 4 bases, with 10 bases between them. The CDR3 DNA is TGCAGCGTCACCCCGGAGTACAATGAGCAGTTCTTC. This codes for CSVTPEYNEQFF.

The rearrangement links TRBV15 to TRBJ1-2, with no clear D. This CDR3 spans 14 amino acids. V lost 7 bases and J 2 bases, leaving 14 bases between the germline ends. Germline lookup yields CDR1 LNHNV and CDR2 YYDKDF (reference sequence). CDR3 nucleotide sequence: TGTGCCACCAAACCCGGGCCAACAAACTATGGCTACACCTTC. Amino acids: CATKPGPTNYGYTF. Drawing the rest from reference TRBV15 and TRBJ1-2, the complete variable domain is DAMVIQNPRYQVTQFGKPVTLSCSQTLNHNVMYWYQQKSSQAPKLLFHYYDKDFNNEADTPDNFQSRRPNTSFCFLDIRSPGLGDTAMYLCATKPGPTNYGYTFGSGTRLTVV.

The gene calls are TRBV30 and TRBJ1-1, with 8 bases lining up with TRBD1. CDR3 length: 15 residues. Germline CDR1 GTSNPN, CDR2 SVGIG (reference sequence). V was pared by 0 bases and J by 1 base, with 4 bases of the junction left unmatched. For the CDR3, the DNA is TGTGCCTGGAGTGTAGGACAGGGTAGGAACACTGAAGCTTTCTTT. Residues: CAWSVGQGRNTEAFF.

V is TRBV7-9 and J is TRBJ2-6, with D maybe TRBD2 (5 bases). The CDR3 length is 16 residues. Deletions cut 1 base from V and 1 base from J, with 8 bases between. CDR1 SEHNR and CDR2 FQNEAQ come from the germline V gene (reference sequence). The chain's CDR3 is CASSLVSGSGANVLTF. CDR3 coding DNA: TGTGCCAGCAGCTTAGTGTCGGGGTCTGGGGCCAACGTCCTGACTTTC.

V is TRBV12-3 or TRBV12-4 and J is TRBJ2-1; 8 nucleotides agree with TRBD2. The CDR3 contains 16 residues. V lost 8 bases and J lost 8; bases outside the gene matches: 17. CDR3 loop: CASGPGGSPGVDEQFF. The CDR3 nucleotides read TGTGCCAGCGGACCGGGGGGGAGCCCCGGTGTGGATGAGCAGTTCTTC.

The chain is built from TRBV7-9 and TRBJ2-3; 7 bases are a match to TRBD1. The junction had 11 bases not matched to a gene; V was cut back by 5 bases and J by 0 bases. The CDR3 is 17 amino acids. Germline assignment: CDR1 SEHNR and CDR2 FQNEAQ (reference sequence). CDR3 bases: TGTGCCAGCAGCGGGACAGCCACTTATCTTAGCACAGATACGCAGTATTTT. Protein product: CASSGTATYLSTDTQYF.

The chain joins TRBV30 to TRBJ2-2, with D uncertain. CDR1 and CDR2 (germline): GTSNPN, SVGIG (reference sequence). V was cut by 7 bases and J by 8 bases, with 14 bases left in between. CDR3 length: 12 amino acids. The CDR3 DNA is TGTGCCTTGTTCCGGGTGGCGGGGGAGCTGTTTTTT. Amino acid sequence: CALFRVAGELFF.

This chain connects TRBV6-1 to TRBJ2-7; possibly TRBD2 for D (5 bases). Trimming left V 3 bases short and J 4 bases short, with 16 bases between. The CDR3 has 15 residues. The germline gives CDR1 MNHNS, CDR2 SASEGT. CDR3 in DNA: TGTGCCAGCAGTGAGGTTCGTGGGAGTAGGTACGAGCAGTACTTC. It codes for CASSEVRGSRYEQYF.

The chain uses TRBV27 and TRBJ2-1; D may be TRBD2 (6 bases). This CDR3 is built from 14 residues. V lost 4 bases, J lost 4 bases, and 11 bases lay in between. Looked up from germline, CDR1 is MNHEY and CDR2 is SMNVEV (reference sequence). The CDR3 DNA follows: TGTGCCAGCAGTTCGGGACTCAGGTACAATGAGCAGTTCTTC. This gives the protein CASSSGLRYNEQFF.

The gene calls are TRBV30 and TRBJ2-1; the D is unclear. CDR1 is GTSNPN, CDR2 SVGIG, per germline (reference sequence). The germline V and J ends were trimmed by 3 bases and 9 bases, with 15 bases remaining between them. The CDR3 sequence is 13 residues long. This chain's CDR3 is CAWRSDPTGEQFF. CDR3 sequence (DNA): TGTGCCTGGAGGTCAGACCCGACGGGTGAGCAGTTCTTC.

The chain's CDR3 is CASSHLSSGRGSYEQYF. CDR3 sequence (DNA): TGTGCCAGCAGTCACCTTTCTAGCGGGAGAGGCTCCTACGAGCAGTACTTC. This rearrangement joins TRBV6-5 to TRBJ2-7; 10 bases agree with TRBD2. The CDR3 loop spans 17 amino acids. Germline V lookup: CDR1 MNHEY, CDR2 SVGAGI. Trimming at V came to 5 bases and at J to 0 bases, leaving 10 bases not matched to a gene.

This clonotype was detected once. The genes are TRBV7-2 and TRBJ1-4; D unclear. The CDR3 sequence is 14 residues long. Trimming took off 3 bases at V and 7 bases at J, with 12 bases between the two ends. CDR1 is SGHTA and CDR2 is FQGNSA in the germline V gene. The CDR3 DNA follows: TGTGCCAGCAGCTTCCCAGGTTGGGGTGAAAAACTGTTTTTT. Residues: CASSFPGWGEKLFF.

V usage is TRBV20-1 and J usage is TRBJ1-6; D is ambiguous. V was pared by 6 bases and J by 5 bases, with 26 bases between. Germline lookup yields CDR1 DFQATT and CDR2 SNEGSKA (reference sequence). The CDR3 is 18 residues long. DNA of the CDR3: TGCAGTGCCAATATCGAGAGGGATCAGCCCGCCCATAATTCACCCCTCCACTTT. The encoded protein is CSANIERDQPAHNSPLHF.

The chain is built from TRBV7-2 and TRBJ2-2; 11 bases agree with TRBD1. With 4 bases clipped from V and 6 bases from J, the junction kept 7 bases outside the gene matches. The CDR3 covers 16 residues. CDR1 is SGHTA and CDR2 is FQGNSA in the germline V gene. Here the CDR3 DNA reads TGTGCCAGCAGCTCCCTTCCGGGACAGGGGGCCGGGGAGCTGTTTTTT. This translates into CASSSLPGQGAGELFF.

The chain has TRBV7-9 and TRBJ2-5; D remains unclear. V shed 5 bases and J shed 1 base, with 8 bases lying between them. From germline, CDR1 is SEHNR and CDR2 FQNEAQ (reference sequence). The CDR3 contains 13 residues. The CDR3 DNA reads TGTGCCAGCAGCCATAGAACCCAAGAGACCCAGTACTTC. Translation: CASSHRTQETQYF.

The V and J genes are TRBV28 and TRBJ2-3; possibly TRBD2 for D (6 bases). V lost 5 bases, J lost 6 bases, and 24 bases lay in between. Germline V gives CDR1 MDHEN, CDR2 SYDVKM. This CDR3 has 17 residues. DNA for the CDR3: TGTGCCAGCAGTCCCTTGATGATCCGGGGGACGATGGATACGCAGTATTTT. This translates into CASSPLMIRGTMDTQYF.

This clonotype was recorded once. The V gene is TRBV28, the J gene TRBJ2-7, with 9 positions matching TRBD2. The J segment lost 2 bases and the V segment lost 6 bases, leaving 14 bases of the junction unmatched. CDR1 and CDR2 (germline): MDHEN, SYDVKM. The CDR3 covers 17 residues. Here the CDR3 DNA reads TGTGCCAGCAGCCTCCGAGGGGGGCTAGCGGGGACCTACGAGCAGTACTTC. This encodes CASSLRGGLAGTYEQYF.

The V gene is TRBV2, the J gene TRBJ2-5, with 8 positions matching TRBD1. The junction had 3 bases not matched to a gene; V was cut back by 2 bases and J by 4 bases. The CDR3 runs 14 residues. In germline, CDR1 is SNHLY, CDR2 FYNNEI. The CDR3 region has the DNA TGTGCCAGCAGTGAACGACAGGGGTTAGAGACCCAGTACTTC. Its translation is CASSERQGLETQYF.

The chain couples TRBV20-1 to TRBJ1-3, with D maybe TRBD1 (5 bases). This CDR3 comprises 17 residues. Trimming shortened V by 0 bases and J by 3 bases, and 18 bases separated the two germline ends. Germline V CDR1 and CDR2: DFQATT, SNEGSKA (reference sequence). CDR3 bases: TGCAGTGCTAGAGATCACGACAGCTCCAGATTTGGAAACACCATATATTTT. Translating it yields CSARDHDSSRFGNTIYF.

This clonotype was seen a few times. V usage is TRBV4-1 and J usage is TRBJ2-7; 11 bases match TRBD2. V dropped 2 bases and J dropped 3; count of bases not matched to a gene: 3. This CDR3 contains 15 residues. Looked up from germline, CDR1 is MGHRA and CDR2 is YSYEKL. This chain's CDR3 is CASSQLAGGLYEQYF. CDR3 sequence (DNA): TGCGCCAGCAGCCAATTAGCGGGGGGGCTCTACGAGCAGTACTTC.

This chain connects TRBV21-1 to TRBJ2-3; the table's D call of TRBD2 was not tested on the DNA. TRBV21-1 constitutes a pseudogene. The CDR3 runs to 20 residues. The DNA of the CDR3 is TGTGCCAGCAGCAAAGAGAGAGGGACTAGCGGGGGGCCCTCGGTTGACACGCAGTATTTT. Protein sequence: CASSKERGTSGGPSVDTQYF.

In this sample, this clonotype turned up once. The V call is TRBV14, the J call TRBJ1-2; possible D gene TRBD1, 5 bases. The CDR3 covers 18 residues. The ends were cut back, 4 bases at V and 1 base at J, with 22 bases in the middle. Germline V gene lookup returns CDR1 SGHDN and CDR2 FVKESK. CDR3 sequence: CASSPDLQTERVNYGYTF. The CDR3 nucleotides read TGTGCCAGCAGCCCGGACCTACAGACAGAACGAGTTAACTATGGCTACACCTTC.

V gene TRBV7-9 combines with J gene TRBJ2-7; no clear D. Trimming pared 4 bases from V and 2 bases from J, leaving 15 bases between. The CDR3 is made up of 15 amino acids. Per germline, CDR1 SEHNR and CDR2 FQNEAQ (reference sequence). The CDR3 coding sequence is TGTGCCAGCAGCTACACAGATCGAGCTACCTACGAGCAGTACTTC. This gives the protein CASSYTDRATYEQYF.

V usage is TRBV27 and J usage is TRBJ2-5; 7 bases align to TRBD1. J gave up 4 bases and V 1 base, and 9 bases lay outside the gene matches. This CDR3 is 16 amino acids long. The V gene's germline CDR1 is MNHEY and CDR2 SMNVEV (reference sequence). CDR3 amino acids: CASSLYGGQVSETQYF. The CDR3, as DNA: TGTGCCAGCAGTTTATACGGTGGACAGGTGTCAGAGACCCAGTACTTC.

The genes are TRBV20-1 and TRBJ1-5, with TRBD1 identical over 8 bases. The CDR3 consists of 16 residues. CDR1 and CDR2 (germline): DFQATT, SNEGSKA (reference sequence). The junction had 9 bases not matched to a gene; V was cut back by 3 bases and J by 2 bases. CDR3 region: CSASPRTGFRNQPQHF. For the CDR3, the DNA is TGCAGTGCTAGTCCGAGGACAGGGTTTCGCAATCAGCCCCAGCATTTT.

The chain joins TRBV20-1 to TRBJ2-7; D gene uncertain. V shed 5 bases and J shed 1 base, with 12 bases lying between them. This CDR3 contains 13 residues. CDR1 DFQATT and CDR2 SNEGSKA come from the germline V gene (reference sequence). The CDR3 region is CSARTPVSYEQYF. The CDR3, as DNA: TGCAGTGCTCGAACCCCGGTATCCTACGAGCAGTACTTC.

The V and J genes are TRBV12-3 or TRBV12-4 and TRBJ2-7; 14 bases agree with TRBD2. The CDR3 is 15 residues long. The trim removed 6 bases at V and 9 bases at J, leaving 10 bases unmatched. The CDR3 nucleotides are TGTGCCAGCAGCCCTGGACTAGCGGGAGGTAAAATGCAGTACTTC. This translates into CASSPGLAGGKMQYF.

The gene calls are TRBV29-1 and TRBJ2-7; D ambiguous. Germline V gene sequence: CDR1 SQVTM, CDR2 ANQGSEA. The CDR3 length is 13 residues. Trimming removed 4 bases from V and 3 bases from J, with 13 bases in between. The DNA of the CDR3 is TGCAGCGTTGGGAGAGAAGGAAGCTACGAGCAGTACTTC. Protein product: CSVGREGSYEQYF.